Listed below are T cell receptor beta chains from one sample, sequenced in a study of PD-1 blockade in classical Hodgkin lymphoma. Clones were read by immunoSEQ multiplex PCR, and TCRdb kept only the in-frame ones, dropping some. The table lists about 110,000 clones, approximately 89% of them singletons, with roughly 20% in the top ten. The material sequenced was peripheral blood mononuclear cells (PBMCs), taken before the fourth cycle of nivolumab. The receptors derive from a human donor with classical Hodgkin lymphoma. The CDR3 runs from the conserved cysteine through the conserved F or W. A D gene is named only where the DNA matches it firmly. Only some rows state a clone size, as once, few, many or a class for expanded clones.

abundance: NA
d_gene: NA
j_gene: TRBJ1-3
v_gene: TRBV7-9
CDR3nt: TGTGCCAGCAGCCCTAGCAGGGCCACCTCTGGAAACACCATATATTTT
CDR3aa: CASSPSRATSGNTIYF

abundance: NA
d_gene: TRBD2
j_gene: TRBJ2-1
v_gene: TRBV4-1
CDR3nt: TGCGCCAGCAGCCCGGGACTAGCGGGGCTGGGACGCAATGAGCAGTTCTTC
CDR3aa: CASSPGLAGLGRNEQFF

abundance: NA
d_gene: TRBD1
j_gene: TRBJ1-1
v_gene: TRBV5-4
CDR3nt: TGTGCCACCTCATACAGGGGAACGAACACTGAAGCTTTCTTT
CDR3aa: CATSYRGTNTEAFF

abundance: NA
d_gene: NA
j_gene: TRBJ1-2
v_gene: TRBV7-9
CDR3nt: TGTGCCACTATCGGTGGTTCGGGCTACACCTTC
CDR3aa: CATIGGSGYTF

abundance: NA
d_gene: NA
j_gene: TRBJ1-4
v_gene: TRBV28
CDR3nt: TGTGCCAGCAGTTTTGGAGGGCTGCAGGATGCAACTAATGAAAAACTGTTTTTT
CDR3aa: CASSFGGLQDATNEKLFF

abundance: NA
d_gene: NA
j_gene: TRBJ1-1
v_gene: TRBV5-6
CDR3nt: TGTGCCAGCACAGGAGGGGGCACTGAAGCTTTCTTT
CDR3aa: CASTGGGTEAFF

abundance: NA
d_gene: NA
j_gene: TRBJ1-2
v_gene: TRBV5-1
CDR3nt: TGCGCCAGCAGCTTACAGGGAATTGAGTATGGCTACACCTTC
CDR3aa: CASSLQGIEYGYTF

abundance: NA
d_gene: TRBD1
j_gene: TRBJ2-3
v_gene: TRBV5-4
CDR3nt: TGTGCCAGCAGCCCCCGACAGGGGGCCAAGAACACAGATACGCAGTATTTT
CDR3aa: CASSPRQGAKNTDTQYF

abundance: once
d_gene: TRBD2
j_gene: TRBJ2-7
v_gene: TRBV5-4
CDR3nt: TGTGCCAGCAGCTTGGGACCCGGGACTATAAGCGAGCAGTACTTC
CDR3aa: CASSLGPGTISEQYF

abundance: once
d_gene: NA
j_gene: TRBJ1-4
v_gene: TRBV2
CDR3nt: TGTGCCAGCAGACCCACAGGGAATGAAAAACTGTTTTTT
CDR3aa: CASRPTGNEKLFF

abundance: NA
d_gene: NA
j_gene: TRBJ2-5
v_gene: TRBV29-1
CDR3nt: TGCAGCGTTGAAAGTGGTTGGGAGGAGACCCAGTACTTC
CDR3aa: CSVESGWEETQYF

abundance: NA
d_gene: NA
j_gene: TRBJ1-3
v_gene: TRBV5-1
CDR3nt: TGCGCCAGCAGCTTTGAAAGGGTAACAGCTGGCTCTGGAAACACCATATATTTT
CDR3aa: CASSFERVTAGSGNTIYF

abundance: NA
d_gene: NA
j_gene: TRBJ2-7
v_gene: TRBV6-5
CDR3nt: TGTGCCAGCATCCCCTCGACAGGAGGGGCCGAGCAGTACTTC
CDR3aa: CASIPSTGGAEQYF

abundance: NA
d_gene: TRBD1
j_gene: TRBJ1-2
v_gene: TRBV9
CDR3nt: TGTGCCAGCAGCGTAGGGACAGGGCTCAACTATGGCTACACCTTC
CDR3aa: CASSVGTGLNYGYTF

abundance: NA
d_gene: NA
j_gene: TRBJ1-5
v_gene: TRBV6-4
CDR3nt: TGTGCCAGCAGTGACGGGGAACTTAGCAATCAGCCCCAGCATTTT
CDR3aa: CASSDGELSNQPQHF

abundance: NA
d_gene: NA
j_gene: TRBJ1-1
v_gene: TRBV14
CDR3nt: TGTGCCAGCAGCTGGGACTTCAACACTGAAGCTTTCTTT
CDR3aa: CASSWDFNTEAFF

abundance: once
d_gene: TRBD1
j_gene: TRBJ1-1
v_gene: TRBV6-5
CDR3nt: TGTGCCAGCAGTCCACAGGGGACTGAAGCTTTCTTT
CDR3aa: CASSPQGTEAFF

abundance: few
d_gene: TRBD1
j_gene: TRBJ1-2
v_gene: TRBV11-2
CDR3nt: TGTGCCAGCAGCTCCCAAAGGGGGCCGAATGGCTACACCTTC
CDR3aa: CASSSQRGPNGYTF

abundance: NA
d_gene: NA
j_gene: TRBJ2-3
v_gene: TRBV10-3
CDR3nt: TGTGCCATCAGTGAAAATAATCCTAGCACAGATACGCAGTATTTT
CDR3aa: CAISENNPSTDTQYF

abundance: NA
d_gene: TRBD2
j_gene: TRBJ2-1
v_gene: TRBV28
CDR3nt: TGTGCCAGCAGTTTATTAACTAGCGTAGGAAATGAGCAGTTCTTC
CDR3aa: CASSLLTSVGNEQFF

abundance: NA
d_gene: NA
j_gene: TRBJ2-7
v_gene: TRBV5-1
CDR3nt: TGCGCCAGCAGCTTGGCCCTAGGGAGGATCTACGAGCAGTACTTC
CDR3aa: CASSLALGRIYEQYF

abundance: NA
d_gene: NA
j_gene: TRBJ2-1
v_gene: TRBV5-1
CDR3nt: TGCGCCAGCAGCTTGGAGATCTCCTACAATGAGCAGTTCTTC
CDR3aa: CASSLEISYNEQFF

abundance: NA
d_gene: TRBD1
j_gene: TRBJ1-5
v_gene: TRBV18
CDR3nt: TGTGCCAGCTCACCAGCCGGGACAGGCAATAATCAGCCCCAGCATTTT
CDR3aa: CASSPAGTGNNQPQHF

abundance: NA
d_gene: NA
j_gene: TRBJ1-1
v_gene: TRBV23-1
CDR3nt: TGCGCCAGCAGTCAATCGGGGCTCGACACTGAAGCTTTCTTT
CDR3aa: CASSQSGLDTEAFF

abundance: NA
d_gene: NA
j_gene: TRBJ1-1
v_gene: TRBV10-1
CDR3nt: TGCGCCAGCAGTGAAGGTAGGGGCCTTTGGACTGAAGCTTTCTTT
CDR3aa: CASSEGRGLWTEAFF

abundance: NA
d_gene: NA
j_gene: TRBJ2-1
v_gene: TRBV29-1
CDR3nt: TGCAGCGTTGAGTTCTCTTGGTATCTAGGAAGGGGCTACAATGAGCAGTTCTTC
CDR3aa: CSVEFSWYLGRGYNEQFF